This T cell receptor beta chain emerged from a study of early T cells in non-severe SARS-CoV-2 infection. Only a few counts were recorded for this clonotype. As part of library construction, unique molecular identifiers were attached to individual cDNA molecules. TCRdb recomputed calls from the 5' RACE reads with MiXCR, one row per CDR3 protein. The sample has tens of thousands of distinct CDR3 sequences; over 9.5% are singletons. V was pared by 1 base and J by 5 bases, with 13 bases between. Germline V gene lookup returns CDR1 SGHRS and CDR2 YFSETQ. The CDR3 loop spans 15 amino acids. The receptor's source is an adult who was a healthcare worker with PCR-confirmed SARS-CoV-2 infection or an uninfected control (not recorded which). J is TRBJ2-1 and V is TRBV5-1, with a weak D call TRBD1 (6 bases). The sample consisted of whole blood. CDR3 region: CASSLTGKANNEQFF. Written as DNA, the CDR3 is TGCGCCAGCAGCTTGACAGGGAAGGCAAACAATGAGCAGTTCTTC.